The 7 T cell receptor beta chains below come from one sample, sequenced in a study of blood T cell repertoires in COVID-19. The repertoire was sequenced with immunoSEQ multiplex PCR; TCRdb's copy has only in-frame clones and lacks some. The table lists around 97,000 clones, 85% to 90% of them singletons. Material: peripheral blood. These receptors originate from a human donor in a cohort sampled during active COVID-19.

This clone was recorded only once. The chain joins TRBV5-6 to TRBJ1-1, with TRBD1 as a possible D gene (5 bases). This CDR3 has 14 residues. CDR1 SGHDT and CDR2 YYEEEE come from the germline V gene. V was cut by 3 bases and J by 0 bases, with 9 bases left in between. This CDR3 is CASSWGEMNTEAFF. CDR3 DNA: TGTGCCAGCAGCTGGGGGGAGATGAACACTGAAGCTTTCTTT.

This clone was observed once. V gene TRBV6-5 combines with J gene TRBJ2-2, with D unresolved. The CDR3 sequence is 11 residues long. CDR1 is MNHEY and CDR2 is SVGAGI in the germline V gene. Trimming pared 4 bases from V and 6 bases from J, leaving 3 bases between. DNA for the CDR3: TGTGCCAGCAGTTGGCCCGGGGAGCTGTTTTTT. Translated, it gives CASSWPGELFF.

The chain couples TRBV11-3 to TRBJ1-1; no definite D call. V lost 5 bases, J lost 4 bases, and 8 bases lay in between. Germline assignment: CDR1 SGHNT and CDR2 YENEEA. CDR3 length equals 12 residues. CDR3 DNA sequence: TGTGCCAGCAGCCAAGCTGGCACTGAAGCTTTCTTT. Translation: CASSQAGTEAFF. Variable domain in full (rest from reference TRBV11-3 and TRBJ1-1): EAGVVQSPRYKIIEKKQPVAFWCNPISGHNTLYWYLQNLGQGPELLIRYENEEAVDDSQLPKDRFSAERLKGVDSTLKIQPAELGDSAVYLCASSQAGTEAFFGQGTRLTVV.

The chain couples TRBV11-2 to TRBJ1-1; 11 bases align to TRBD1. The CDR3 has 15 residues. Trimming cost V 5 bases and J 3 bases; bases outside gene matches: 5. Germline CDR1 reads SGHAT; CDR2 reads FQNNGV. CDR3: CASSGQGARDTEAFF. CDR3 DNA sequence: TGTGCCAGCAGCGGACAGGGGGCAAGAGACACTGAAGCTTTCTTT.

This chain links TRBV27 with TRBJ2-1, with D maybe TRBD2 (6 bases). Germline V lookup: CDR1 MNHEY, CDR2 SMNVEV (reference sequence). V lost 3 bases, J lost 0 bases, and 12 bases lay in between. CDR3 length: 16 amino acids. The CDR3 sequence: CASSFWTTSSYNEQFF. The CDR3 DNA reads TGTGCCAGCAGTTTTTGGACTACGAGCTCCTACAATGAGCAGTTCTTC.

This clone has only a few counts. The rearrangement uses TRBV5-1 and TRBJ1-1; 7 bases align to TRBD1. Losses at the gene ends were 5 bases for V and 4 bases for J; bases not matched to a gene: 5. The CDR3 has 13 amino acids. Germline lookup yields CDR1 SGHRS and CDR2 YFSETQ. Here the CDR3 reads CASSPGTVTEAFF. CDR3 in DNA: TGCGCCAGCAGTCCCGGGACAGTCACTGAAGCTTTCTTT.

The genes are TRBV9 and TRBJ1-5, with TRBD1 matching over 7 bases. Trimming cost V 3 bases and J 5 bases; bases outside gene matches: 5. Germline V gene sequence: CDR1 SGDLS, CDR2 YYNGEE. The CDR3 totals 14 residues. DNA for the CDR3: TGTGCCAGCAGCGACGGGACAGTCTATCAGCCCCAGCATTTT. Translated: CASSDGTVYQPQHF.